These T cell receptor beta chains were read from a single sample in a study of blood T cell repertoires in COVID-19. TCRdb's table, derived via immunoSEQ multiplex PCR, lists solely in-frame clones and lacks some. The sample yields around 39,000 clones, about 87% seen once. Sequences were obtained from peripheral blood. These receptors were taken from a human donor in a cohort sampled during active COVID-19. CDR3s include the opening cysteine and the closing phenylalanine or tryptophan. D genes are given only for firm matches. Only part of the rows carry a size: once, few, many, or a class if the clone is expanded.

v_call	cdr3_length	clone_size	d_call	j_call	cdr3_aa	cdr3_nt
TRBV9	17	.	TRBD2	TRBJ2-7	CASSVAGLAGDPYEQYF	TGTGCCAGCAGCGTAGCGGGACTAGCGGGGGACCCCTACGAGCAGTACTTC
TRBV12-3/TRBV12-4	13	.	.	TRBJ2-7	CASSLLRFYEQYF	TGTGCCAGCAGTTTGCTGAGGTTCTACGAGCAGTACTTC
TRBV5-4	16	.	.	TRBJ1-2	CASGGSTGGRVYGYTF	TGTGCCAGCGGGGGGTCGACGGGAGGGAGGGTTTATGGCTACACCTTC
TRBV11-1	13	.	.	TRBJ2-7	CASHDQGQYEQYF	TGTGCCAGCCACGACCAGGGCCAGTACGAGCAGTACTTC
TRBV5-1	16	few	TRBD2	TRBJ2-2	CASSSLTSGNTGELFF	TGCGCCAGCAGCTCTCTGACTAGCGGAAACACCGGGGAGCTGTTTTTT
TRBV5-1	16	.	TRBD2	TRBJ2-3	CASSLGLAGVTDTQYF	TGCGCCAGCAGCTTGGGATTAGCGGGCGTCACAGATACGCAGTATTTT
TRBV7-2	16	.	.	TRBJ1-5	CASSFSQGKGNQPQHF	TGTGCCAGCAGTTTTAGTCAGGGGAAGGGCAATCAGCCCCAGCATTTT
TRBV29-1	17	.	TRBD2	TRBJ2-3	CSVDSTSGGVRTDTQYF	TGCAGCGTTGATAGTACTAGCGGGGGGGTTCGCACAGATACGCAGTATTTT
TRBV2	13	.	TRBD2	TRBJ2-5	CASLGLAGETQYF	TGTGCCAGCCTTGGACTAGCGGGAGAGACCCAGTACTTC
TRBV30	13	.	TRBD1	TRBJ1-2	CAWSSLGGGGYTF	TGTGCCTGGAGTTCCCTTGGAGGGGGCGGCTACACCTTC
TRBV5-1	13	.	TRBD1	TRBJ1-2	CASSPGQTYGYTF	TGCGCCAGCAGCCCGGGACAGACCTATGGCTACACCTTC
TRBV28	15	.	TRBD2	TRBJ2-7	CASSLLAGLSYEQYF	TGTGCCAGCAGCCTTCTAGCGGGCCTCTCCTACGAGCAGTACTTC
TRBV19	16	.	TRBD1	TRBJ1-5	CASSIWAGQDNQPQHF	TGTGCCAGTAGTATTTGGGCCGGACAGGATAATCAGCCCCAGCATTTT
TRBV7-2	15	.	.	TRBJ2-5	CASSQLGDQGETQYF	TGTGCCAGCAGCCAGTTAGGGGACCAGGGGGAGACCCAGTACTTC
TRBV4-3	13	.	.	TRBJ1-2	CASSQDRRYGYTF	TGCGCCAGCAGCCAGGACAGAAGATATGGCTACACCTTC
TRBV19	18	.	.	TRBJ2-6	CASSIRRGLSSGANVLTF	TGTGCCAGTAGTATAAGGAGGGGCTTAAGCTCTGGGGCCAACGTCCTGACTTTC
TRBV11-2	15	.	TRBD1	TRBJ2-5	CASSLTGLYQETQYF	TGTGCCAGCAGTTTGACAGGGCTTTACCAAGAGACCCAGTACTTC
TRBV15	19	.	TRBD1	TRBJ2-6	CATSRDRGQGAYGANVLTF	TGTGCCACCAGCAGAGATCGAGGACAGGGGGCTTATGGGGCCAACGTCCTGACTTTC
TRBV19	14	.	TRBD1	TRBJ2-1	CASNDRGGYNEQFF	TGTGCCAGCAACGACAGGGGAGGCTACAATGAGCAGTTCTTC
TRBV4-2	17	once	.	TRBJ2-1	CASSQAWGLDLYNEQFF	TGTGCCAGCAGCCAAGCCTGGGGCCTCGACCTCTACAATGAGCAGTTCTTC
TRBV7-8	15	.	TRBD2	TRBJ2-7	CASSSWTRGTYEQYF	TGTGCCAGCAGCTCGTGGACTAGAGGGACCTACGAGCAGTACTTC
TRBV4-1	14	.	.	TRBJ2-3	CASSQDKYTDTQYF	TGCGCCAGCAGCCAGGACAAGTACACAGATACGCAGTATTTT
TRBV11-3	19	.	TRBD2	TRBJ2-1	CASSLGGTSGVMSYNEQFF	TGTGCCAGCAGCTTAGGGGGGACTAGCGGGGTAATGTCCTACAATGAGCAGTTCTTC
TRBV7-2	14	.	TRBD1	TRBJ2-5	CASSATGGTETQYF	TGTGCCAGCAGCGCTACAGGGGGCACGGAGACCCAGTACTTC
TRBV9	12	.	.	TRBJ2-2	CASSDLTGELFF	TGTGCCAGCAGCGATTTAACCGGGGAGCTGTTTTTT
TRBV6-6	16	.	.	TRBJ2-1	CASSNPGGVFPNEQFF	TGTGCCAGCAGTAACCCTGGCGGCGTATTCCCCAATGAGCAGTTCTTC
TRBV7-2	14	.	TRBD2	TRBJ2-4	CASSLGTSAHIQYF	TGTGCCAGCAGCTTAGGGACTAGCGCGCACATTCAGTACTTC
TRBV7-2	14	.	TRBD1	TRBJ1-2	CASSLVGQDYGYTF	TGTGCCAGCAGCTTAGTGGGACAGGACTATGGCTACACCTTC
TRBV18	18	.	TRBD2	TRBJ2-1	CASSRVTGTSGVHNEQFF	TGTGCCAGCTCACGCGTGACCGGGACTAGCGGGGTCCACAATGAGCAGTTCTTC
TRBV5-1	14	.	TRBD2	TRBJ2-1	CASSLSSGYNEQFF	TGCGCCAGCAGCTTGTCTAGCGGTTACAATGAGCAGTTCTTC
TRBV5-1	14	.	TRBD1	TRBJ1-5	CASSLGQGGQPQHF	TGCGCCAGCAGCTTGGGACAGGGGGGTCAGCCCCAGCATTTT
TRBV11-3	15	.	TRBD2	TRBJ2-1	CASSSGLASYNEQFF	TGTGCCAGCAGTTCGGGACTAGCGAGTTACAATGAGCAGTTCTTC
TRBV5-1	16	.	TRBD2	TRBJ2-7	CASSLSPSGGTYEQYF	TGCGCCAGCAGCTTAAGTCCTAGCGGGGGGACCTACGAGCAGTACTTC
TRBV2	14	.	.	TRBJ2-7	CASNQQGRDYEQYF	TGTGCCAGCAATCAGCAAGGGCGGGACTACGAGCAGTACTTC
TRBV19	17	.	TRBD1	TRBJ2-2	CASSPRTGARTGGELFF	TGTGCCAGTAGTCCGCGGACAGGGGCCAGAACAGGGGGGGAGCTGTTTTTT
TRBV5-6	15	.	TRBD1	TRBJ2-3	CASTVDRTSTDTQYF	TGTGCCAGCACCGTGGACAGGACCAGCACAGATACGCAGTATTTT
TRBV14	13	.	.	TRBJ2-7	CASSQYMPSEQYF	TGTGCCAGCAGCCAGTACATGCCTAGCGAGCAGTACTTC
TRBV5-1	14	.	.	TRBJ1-1	CASSLATANTEAFF	TGCGCCAGCAGCTTGGCCACAGCGAACACTGAAGCTTTCTTT
TRBV7-8	13	.	.	TRBJ2-7	CASSPGFPAEQYF	TGTGCCAGCAGTCCAGGGTTCCCGGCCGAGCAGTACTTC
TRBV2	13	.	TRBD2	TRBJ2-1	CASSEARGTLKFF	TGTGCCAGCAGTGAGGCGCGGGGGACCCTGAAGTTCTTC
TRBV7-9	11	few	.	TRBJ2-5	CASSREETQYF	TGTGCCAGCAGCCGGGAAGAGACCCAGTACTTC
TRBV19	18	.	TRBD2	TRBJ2-3	CASSFLAGGPPPTDTQYF	TGTGCCAGTAGTTTTCTAGCGGGGGGGCCCCCCCCCACAGATACGCAGTATTTT
TRBV11-2	13	.	.	TRBJ2-3	CASSFPPSDTQYF	TGTGCCAGCAGCTTCCCCCCCTCCGATACGCAGTATTTT
TRBV5-6	14	.	.	TRBJ1-1	CASSLAGPGAEAFF	TGTGCCAGCAGCTTGGCGGGTCCCGGGGCTGAAGCTTTCTTT
TRBV29-1	18	.	.	TRBJ1-1	CSVGAQISEPGRGAEAFF	TGCAGCGTTGGGGCACAAATTAGTGAGCCAGGGAGGGGAGCTGAAGCTTTCTTT
TRBV7-8	19	.	TRBD2	TRBJ2-3	CASSPRLAGFLRSGDTQYF	TGTGCCAGCAGCCCCCGCCTAGCGGGGTTTCTTCGGAGCGGAGATACGCAGTATTTT
TRBV18	14	.	TRBD2	TRBJ2-1	CASSPPQRGAEQFF	TGTGCCAGCTCACCCCCCCAGCGGGGGGCCGAGCAGTTCTTC
TRBV28	15	.	TRBD1	TRBJ2-3	CASRSFRGQGDTQYF	TGTGCCAGCAGATCTTTCAGGGGGCAGGGAGATACGCAGTATTTT
TRBV12-2	14	.	.	TRBJ1-1	CASRCPQGCSKAFF	TGTGCAAGTCGCTGCCCGCAGGGGTGTAGTAAAGCTTTCTTT
TRBV14	16	.	TRBD1	TRBJ1-6	CASSQFNRGDRSPLHF	TGTGCCAGCAGCCAGTTCAACAGGGGTGACAGATCACCCCTCCACTTT